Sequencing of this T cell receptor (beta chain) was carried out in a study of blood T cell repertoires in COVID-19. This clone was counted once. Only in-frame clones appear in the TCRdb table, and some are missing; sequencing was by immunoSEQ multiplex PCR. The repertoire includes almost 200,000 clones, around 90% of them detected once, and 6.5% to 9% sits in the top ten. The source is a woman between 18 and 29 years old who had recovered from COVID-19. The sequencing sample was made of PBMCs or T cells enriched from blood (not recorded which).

The CDR3 sequence is CASSLTGELLGYTF. The CDR3 nucleotides read TGTGCCAGCAGCTTGACAGGAGAATTGTTGGGCTACACCTTC. The chain couples TRBV2 to TRBJ1-2; maybe TRBD1 (6 bases). The germline gives CDR1 SNHLY, CDR2 FYNNEI. The germline V and J ends were trimmed by 6 bases and 8 bases, with 19 bases remaining between them. CDR3 size: 14 residues.